The clone carrying this T cell receptor beta chain was seen a handful of times. The sample originates from a study of human T cells and chemical hapten exposure. This sample's time point: patch test 1, 2 weeks after DPC sensitization. Documented treatment: therapeutic diphenylcyclopropenone sensitization with weekly scalp DPC. Blood draws preceded each patch test application. TCRdb used MiXCR to reprocess the RACE reads, holding one entry per CDR3 protein. The sample has about 110,000 distinct CDR3 sequences; 11% are singletons. This CDR3 spans 15 amino acids. CDR1 SEHNR and CDR2 FQNEAQ come from the germline V gene (reference sequence). Trimming pared 3 bases from V and 4 bases from J, leaving 14 bases between.

The receptor comes from a middle-aged woman with alopecia areata. Some clones in this sample may be carry-over from other donors' samples. The chain links TRBV7-9 to TRBJ2-3; a possible D gene is TRBD2 (6 bases). The sample in question was whole blood, obtained in connection with sensitization to the hapten diphenylcyclopropenone (DPC). CDR3 coding DNA: TGTGCCAGCAGCTTTCCACGGGGGTGGGCAGATACGCAGTATTTT. Translating it yields CASSFPRGWADTQYF.